The rows below give T cell receptor beta chains drawn from one sample of a study of Ad26.COV2.S vaccination and SARS-CoV-2 variants. Only in-frame clones appear in the TCRdb table, and some are missing; sequencing was by immunoSEQ multiplex PCR. The sample lists about 460,000 clones, about 88% occurring once. The sequences come from peripheral blood, collected in a trial of Ad26.COV2.S vaccine versus placebo. All receptors come from a person aged 18-65 years who received the Ad26.COV2.S COVID-19 vaccine or a placebo. The CDR3 runs from the conserved cysteine through the conserved F or W. A D gene is named only where the DNA matches it firmly. Expanded clones get a size class; other rows say once, few or many, or leave the size out.

v_gene: TRBV10-3; abundance: -; j_gene: TRBJ1-1; d_gene: TRBD1; len: 13; CDR3nt: TGTGCCATCAGCCCGGACAGGGCAACTGAAGCTTTCTTT; CDR3aa: CAISPDRATEAFF
v_gene: TRBV14; abundance: -; j_gene: TRBJ1-1; d_gene: -; len: 13; CDR3nt: TGTGCCAGCAGCCAAGAAGGGTGGAGTGAAGCTTTCTTT; CDR3aa: CASSQEGWSEAFF
v_gene: TRBV6-2/TRBV6-3; abundance: -; j_gene: TRBJ1-1; d_gene: -; len: 14; CDR3nt: TGTGCCAGCAGTCCCCTGGGCTGGAACACTGAAGCTTTCTTT; CDR3aa: CASSPLGWNTEAFF
v_gene: TRBV3-1/TRBV3-2; abundance: -; j_gene: TRBJ2-5; d_gene: -; len: 14; CDR3nt: TGTGCCAGCAGCCCGGTGCTGTTCCAAGAGACCCAGTACTTC; CDR3aa: CASSPVLFQETQYF
v_gene: TRBV6-5; abundance: once; j_gene: TRBJ2-7; d_gene: TRBD1; len: 15; CDR3nt: TGTGCCAGCACCCGGACCGGGACAGGGGTCCTCGAGCAGTACTTC; CDR3aa: CASTRTGTGVLEQYF
v_gene: TRBV15; abundance: -; j_gene: TRBJ2-3; d_gene: -; len: 14; CDR3nt: TGTGCCACCAGCAGATCCAGGGGTACCGGTACGCAGTATTTT; CDR3aa: CATSRSRGTGTQYF
v_gene: TRBV20-1; abundance: -; j_gene: TRBJ1-5; d_gene: -; len: 12; CDR3nt: TGCAGTGCTAGTGTGGGGACTCAGCCCCAGCATTTT; CDR3aa: CSASVGTQPQHF
v_gene: TRBV24-1; abundance: few; j_gene: TRBJ2-2; d_gene: -; len: 13; CDR3nt: TGTGCCACCAGTGGCAGGAACACCGGGGAGCTGTTTTTT; CDR3aa: CATSGRNTGELFF
v_gene: TRBV2; abundance: -; j_gene: TRBJ2-1; d_gene: -; len: 15; CDR3nt: TGTGCCAGCAAGGCCGAACATAGCTCCTACAATGAGCAGTTCTTC; CDR3aa: CASKAEHSSYNEQFF
v_gene: TRBV10-1; abundance: -; j_gene: TRBJ2-4; d_gene: TRBD2; len: 14; CDR3nt: TGCGCCAGCAGTGAGTCGGGAGGGCAAAACATTCAGTACTTC; CDR3aa: CASSESGGQNIQYF
v_gene: TRBV4-1; abundance: -; j_gene: TRBJ2-1; d_gene: TRBD2; len: 16; CDR3nt: TGCGCCAGCAGCCAGCCCACTAGCGGACCTTACAATGAGCAGTTCTTC; CDR3aa: CASSQPTSGPYNEQFF
v_gene: TRBV7-9; abundance: -; j_gene: TRBJ1-6; d_gene: TRBD1; len: 14; CDR3nt: TGTGCCAGCCAACCGGGACAGGGGGGATCACCCCTCCACTTT; CDR3aa: CASQPGQGGSPLHF
v_gene: TRBV6-5; abundance: -; j_gene: TRBJ2-5; d_gene: -; len: 13; CDR3nt: TGTGCCAGCAGTTCGGGACTTTGGGGGACCCAGTACTTC; CDR3aa: CASSSGLWGTQYF
v_gene: TRBV5-1; abundance: many; j_gene: TRBJ2-7; d_gene: TRBD1; len: 14; CDR3nt: TGCGCCAGCAGCTTGTCGGTCAGGGGGCGCGAGCAGTACTTC; CDR3aa: CASSLSVRGREQYF
v_gene: TRBV7-2; abundance: -; j_gene: TRBJ2-1; d_gene: -; len: 13; CDR3nt: TGTGCCAGCAGCTCGACCTATAAAAATGAGCAGTTCTTC; CDR3aa: CASSSTYKNEQFF
v_gene: TRBV2; abundance: -; j_gene: TRBJ2-7; d_gene: -; len: 14; CDR3nt: TGTGCCAGCAGAGGACAGTTCAGCTCCTACGAGCAGTACTTC; CDR3aa: CASRGQFSSYEQYF
v_gene: TRBV5-5; abundance: -; j_gene: TRBJ2-7; d_gene: TRBD2; len: 12; CDR3nt: TGTGCCAGCAGCGGGAGGGACTACGAGCAGTACTTC; CDR3aa: CASSGRDYEQYF
v_gene: TRBV7-9; abundance: -; j_gene: TRBJ2-1; d_gene: -; len: 15; CDR3nt: TGTGCCAGCAGCTCGGGGCCCGGGGTACGCCATGAGCAGTTCTTC; CDR3aa: CASSSGPGVRHEQFF
v_gene: TRBV27; abundance: -; j_gene: TRBJ2-7; d_gene: TRBD1; len: 17; CDR3nt: TGTGCCAGCAGTCACAAAAGGACAGGGTACCTAACCTACGAGCAGTACTTC; CDR3aa: CASSHKRTGYLTYEQYF
v_gene: TRBV30; abundance: -; j_gene: TRBJ1-6; d_gene: -; len: 15; CDR3nt: TGTGCCTGGAGTGTAACTGGAAATTATAATTCACCCCTCCACTTT; CDR3aa: CAWSVTGNYNSPLHF
v_gene: TRBV11-2; abundance: -; j_gene: TRBJ2-5; d_gene: -; len: 15; CDR3nt: TGTGCCAGCAGCTTAGATTTCGGGGCGAGAGAGACCCAGTACTTC; CDR3aa: CASSLDFGARETQYF
v_gene: TRBV2; abundance: -; j_gene: TRBJ1-6; d_gene: -; len: 19; CDR3nt: TGTGCCAGCAGTGACTCCGTCTTTGCGCTCAAAGTGCTCCATTCACCCCTCCACTTT; CDR3aa: CASSDSVFALKVLHSPLHF
v_gene: TRBV7-9; abundance: -; j_gene: TRBJ1-1; d_gene: TRBD1; len: 15; CDR3nt: TGTGCCAGCAGCCGGGGACAGGGGGCTCGCACTGAAGCTTTCTTT; CDR3aa: CASSRGQGARTEAFF
v_gene: TRBV5-1; abundance: -; j_gene: TRBJ2-7; d_gene: TRBD2; len: 16; CDR3nt: TGCGCCAGCAGCTTGGCCGGGGGGGCCACATCCTACGAGCAGTACTTC; CDR3aa: CASSLAGGATSYEQYF
v_gene: TRBV5-1; abundance: -; j_gene: TRBJ2-1; d_gene: -; len: 15; CDR3nt: TGCGCCAGCAGCTCCTTACCCCAATCCTACAATGAGCAGTTCTTC; CDR3aa: CASSSLPQSYNEQFF
v_gene: TRBV23-1; abundance: -; j_gene: TRBJ1-1; d_gene: -; len: 14; CDR3nt: TGCGCCAGCAGTCAGAGGGCCGCCTCCGGTGAAGCTTTCTTT; CDR3aa: CASSQRAASGEAFF
v_gene: TRBV15; abundance: -; j_gene: TRBJ2-5; d_gene: -; len: 16; CDR3nt: TGTGCCACCACCAGGAAGACCGGGGGTGGGCAAGAGACCCAGTACTTC; CDR3aa: CATTRKTGGGQETQYF
v_gene: TRBV7-2; abundance: -; j_gene: TRBJ1-1; d_gene: TRBD1; len: 14; CDR3nt: TGTGCCAGCAGCCTGGGACAGGGGGTTACTGAAGCTTTCTTT; CDR3aa: CASSLGQGVTEAFF
v_gene: TRBV6-1; abundance: -; j_gene: TRBJ2-1; d_gene: TRBD2; len: 18; CDR3nt: TGTGCCAGCAGTGTGGGGGGGTGGAGACTCTATAGGGACAATGAGCAGTTCTTC; CDR3aa: CASSVGGWRLYRDNEQFF
v_gene: TRBV6-5; abundance: -; j_gene: TRBJ1-1; d_gene: -; len: 12; CDR3nt: TGTGCCAGCAGTTACCTAGGCTCTGAAGCTTTCTTT; CDR3aa: CASSYLGSEAFF
v_gene: TRBV7-9; abundance: -; j_gene: TRBJ1-3; d_gene: -; len: 14; CDR3nt: TGTGCCAGCAGCACAGGGCTCTCTGGAAACACCATATATTTT; CDR3aa: CASSTGLSGNTIYF
v_gene: TRBV6-6; abundance: few; j_gene: TRBJ2-7; d_gene: -; len: 14; CDR3nt: TGTGCCAGCAGTTACGACCGGGTCTCCTACGAGCAGTACTTC; CDR3aa: CASSYDRVSYEQYF
v_gene: TRBV28; abundance: -; j_gene: TRBJ2-7; d_gene: TRBD2; len: 17; CDR3nt: TGTGCCAGCAGTTTCTCGTATCCGGGACTAGCGGCCTACGAGCAGTACTTC; CDR3aa: CASSFSYPGLAAYEQYF
v_gene: TRBV7-8; abundance: -; j_gene: TRBJ1-1; d_gene: TRBD1; len: 14; CDR3nt: TGTGCCAGCAGCGTAACCGGGACAGTTCCTGAAGCTTTCTTT; CDR3aa: CASSVTGTVPEAFF
v_gene: TRBV27; abundance: -; j_gene: TRBJ1-1; d_gene: -; len: 15; CDR3nt: TGTGCCAGCAATACTAAGACAGCCCCTAGGACTGAAGCTTTCTTT; CDR3aa: CASNTKTAPRTEAFF
v_gene: TRBV29-1; abundance: -; j_gene: TRBJ2-7; d_gene: TRBD1; len: 14; CDR3nt: TGCAGCGTTGTTGGGACAGGGCCCTCCTACGAGCAGTACTTC; CDR3aa: CSVVGTGPSYEQYF
v_gene: TRBV25-1; abundance: few; j_gene: TRBJ2-7; d_gene: TRBD1; len: 16; CDR3nt: TGTGCCAGCAGTGAGACAGGGGAAGACCTAGCCCACGAGCAGTACTTC; CDR3aa: CASSETGEDLAHEQYF
v_gene: TRBV27; abundance: -; j_gene: TRBJ1-5; d_gene: TRBD1; len: 16; CDR3nt: TGTGCCAGCAGTCCCATCGGGGGACAGGGCAATCAGCCCCAGCATTTT; CDR3aa: CASSPIGGQGNQPQHF
v_gene: TRBV7-9; abundance: -; j_gene: TRBJ1-1; d_gene: -; len: 14; CDR3nt: TGTGCCAGCAGCTTAGCAGGGTACGGGACTGAAGCTTTCTTT; CDR3aa: CASSLAGYGTEAFF
v_gene: TRBV3-1/TRBV3-2; abundance: -; j_gene: TRBJ2-1; d_gene: TRBD2; len: 16; CDR3nt: TGTGCCAGCAGCCAAGATCCTAGCGGGAGTTACAATGAGCAGTTCTTC; CDR3aa: CASSQDPSGSYNEQFF
v_gene: TRBV21-1; abundance: few; j_gene: TRBJ1-2; d_gene: -; len: 14; CDR3nt: TGTGCCAGCAGGAGCGACAGACAGAACTATGGCTACACCTTC; CDR3aa: CASRSDRQNYGYTF
v_gene: TRBV15; abundance: -; j_gene: TRBJ2-1; d_gene: -; len: 15; CDR3nt: TGTGCCACCAGCCCACGCGTACTAGCAATCAATGAGCAGTTCTTC; CDR3aa: CATSPRVLAINEQFF
v_gene: TRBV11-2; abundance: few; j_gene: TRBJ1-2; d_gene: TRBD1; len: 14; CDR3nt: TGTGCCAGCAGCCAAGGACAGGGCCGCTATGGCTACACCTTC; CDR3aa: CASSQGQGRYGYTF
v_gene: TRBV28; abundance: -; j_gene: TRBJ1-1; d_gene: TRBD1; len: 14; CDR3nt: TGTGCCAGCAGTTCACCAGGGGGCAACACTGAAGCTTTCTTT; CDR3aa: CASSSPGGNTEAFF
v_gene: TRBV19; abundance: -; j_gene: TRBJ2-7; d_gene: TRBD1; len: 15; CDR3nt: TGTGCCAGTAGGAAGCAGACAGGGGGCGCCTACGAGCAGTACTTC; CDR3aa: CASRKQTGGAYEQYF
v_gene: TRBV7-9; abundance: -; j_gene: TRBJ2-1; d_gene: TRBD2; len: 17; CDR3nt: TGTGCCAGCAGCTATAGCGATAAGGTAGCGGGTTACAATGAGCAGTTCTTC; CDR3aa: CASSYSDKVAGYNEQFF
v_gene: TRBV2; abundance: -; j_gene: TRBJ1-3; d_gene: -; len: 15; CDR3nt: TGTGCCAGCAGCCTTTCTCCCCTTAGTAGAAACACCATATATTTT; CDR3aa: CASSLSPLSRNTIYF
v_gene: TRBV28; abundance: -; j_gene: TRBJ2-7; d_gene: TRBD2; len: 15; CDR3nt: TGTGCCAGCAGTTTAGTAAGCGGGAGGTTCTACGAGCAGTACTTC; CDR3aa: CASSLVSGRFYEQYF
v_gene: TRBV5-1; abundance: -; j_gene: TRBJ1-4; d_gene: TRBD1; len: 16; CDR3nt: TGCGCCAGCCGACAGGGTATGGGTGCAACTAATGAAAAACTGTTTTTT; CDR3aa: CASRQGMGATNEKLFF
v_gene: TRBV28; abundance: -; j_gene: TRBJ1-1; d_gene: -; len: 15; CDR3nt: TGTGCCAGCAGTTTGGGAGGGCAGCGGAACACTGAAGCTTTCTTT; CDR3aa: CASSLGGQRNTEAFF
v_gene: TRBV6-5; abundance: -; j_gene: TRBJ2-3; d_gene: -; len: 15; CDR3nt: TGTGCCAGCAGAAGCCGGGTCCTAGCGTGGGATACGCAGTATTTT; CDR3aa: CASRSRVLAWDTQYF
v_gene: TRBV14; abundance: -; j_gene: TRBJ1-2; d_gene: TRBD1; len: 13; CDR3nt: TGTGCCAGCAGCCAGACAGGGCTCTATGGCTACACCTTC; CDR3aa: CASSQTGLYGYTF
v_gene: TRBV2; abundance: -; j_gene: TRBJ1-2; d_gene: -; len: 11; CDR3nt: TGTGCCAGCAGTATAGGTTATGGCTACACCTTC; CDR3aa: CASSIGYGYTF
v_gene: TRBV3-1/TRBV3-2; abundance: once; j_gene: TRBJ1-6; d_gene: -; len: 15; CDR3nt: TGTGCCAGCAGCCAAGTGGCCGGGACAATTTCACCCCTCCACTTT; CDR3aa: CASSQVAGTISPLHF
v_gene: TRBV2; abundance: -; j_gene: TRBJ2-6; d_gene: -; len: 12; CDR3nt: TGTGCCAGCAGCACTCGCTTGCGAGTCCTGACTTTC; CDR3aa: CASSTRLRVLTF
v_gene: TRBV4-1; abundance: once; j_gene: TRBJ2-5; d_gene: TRBD1; len: 13; CDR3nt: TGCGCCAGCAGCCAACCAACAGGGGGCACCCAGTACTTC; CDR3aa: CASSQPTGGTQYF
v_gene: TRBV7-8; abundance: -; j_gene: TRBJ2-3; d_gene: -; len: 14; CDR3nt: TGTGCCAGCAGCCAGCGAACAGGCCCAGATACGCAGTATTTT; CDR3aa: CASSQRTGPDTQYF
v_gene: TRBV9; abundance: -; j_gene: TRBJ2-1; d_gene: -; len: 15; CDR3nt: TGTGCCAGCAGCCCTTCGACAGGACCCTACAATGAGCAGTTCTTC; CDR3aa: CASSPSTGPYNEQFF
v_gene: TRBV5-4; abundance: -; j_gene: TRBJ1-4; d_gene: -; len: 13; CDR3nt: TGTGCCAGCAGCCTTTGGGGTAATGAAAAACTGTTTTTT; CDR3aa: CASSLWGNEKLFF